Detailed here is one T cell receptor (beta chain). Generated by immunoSEQ multiplex PCR, the TCRdb table keeps only in-frame clones and is missing some. The profile shows 140,000 or so clones, 85% of them singletons. The entry originates in a study of blood T cell repertoires in COVID-19. The overall study: The cDNA or gDNA used as material had been derived from T cells, B-cell-depleted T cells, or PBMCs.

The germline CDR1 and CDR2 sequences are SGHVS and FNYEAQ. CDR3 length: 13 residues. Trimming stripped 4 bases from V and 7 bases from J, with 11 bases between. The origin of this receptor is a woman aged 40 to 49 who had recovered from COVID-19. Sequences were obtained from PBMCs or T cells enriched from blood (not recorded which). The rearrangement links TRBV7-6 to TRBJ1-5; no clear D. Here the CDR3 DNA reads TGTGCCAGCAGCTCCTACCGGGGACAGCCCCAGCATTTT. Its protein is CASSSYRGQPQHF.